This T cell receptor beta chain was sequenced for a study of blood T cell repertoires in COVID-19. About the study: PBMCs, B-cell-depleted T cells, or T cells were the source of the cDNA or gDNA that made up the material.

The method was immunoSEQ multiplex PCR; TCRdb's version includes in-frame clones alone and lacks a portion of them. The sample has a few hundred thousand clones; around 84% are singletons. This TCR derives from a man in his thirties or forties who had recovered from COVID-19. Sample: PBMCs or T cells enriched from blood (not recorded which).

CDR3 coding DNA: TGTGCCAGCAGCCGGGCAGGGCAAGAGACCCAGTACTTC. This codes for CASSRAGQETQYF. The chain combines TRBV14 with TRBJ2-5; weak D call: TRBD1 (5 bases). Germline V gene lookup returns CDR1 SGHDN and CDR2 FVKESK. The V gene lost 4 bases and the J gene lost 2 bases, with 8 bases spanning the gap. This CDR3 comprises 13 residues.